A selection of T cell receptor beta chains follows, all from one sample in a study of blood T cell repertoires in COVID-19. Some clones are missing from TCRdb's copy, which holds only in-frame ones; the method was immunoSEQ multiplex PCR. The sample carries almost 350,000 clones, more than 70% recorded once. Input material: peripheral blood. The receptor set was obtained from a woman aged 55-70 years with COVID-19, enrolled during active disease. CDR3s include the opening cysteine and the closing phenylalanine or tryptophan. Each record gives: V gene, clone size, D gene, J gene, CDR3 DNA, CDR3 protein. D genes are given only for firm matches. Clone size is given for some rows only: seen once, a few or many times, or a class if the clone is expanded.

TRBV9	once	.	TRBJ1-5	TGTGCCAGCAGCGTAGACCAGGGTAATCAGCCCCAGCATTTT	CASSVDQGNQPQHF
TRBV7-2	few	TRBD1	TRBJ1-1	TGTGCCAGCACCAGACAGGGGCTACCTGAAGCTTTCTTT	CASTRQGLPEAFF
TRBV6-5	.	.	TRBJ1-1	TGTGCCAGCAGAAGGGGCATGAACACTGAAGCTTTCTTT	CASRRGMNTEAFF
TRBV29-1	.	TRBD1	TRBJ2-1	TGCAGCGTAGGACAGGGGGCATTAAATGAGCAGTTCTTC	CSVGQGALNEQFF
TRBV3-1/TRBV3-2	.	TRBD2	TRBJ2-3	TGTGCCAGCAGCTCAAATCTAGCGGGGGGCACAGATACGCAGTATTTT	CASSSNLAGGTDTQYF
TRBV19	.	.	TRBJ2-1	TGTGCCAGTAGTATAGCAAGCGGATTCTACAATGAGCAGTTCTTC	CASSIASGFYNEQFF
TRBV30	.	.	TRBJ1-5	TGTGCCTGGAGTGTAGCCCAGGAAAGGGGGAATCAGCCCCAGCATTTT	CAWSVAQERGNQPQHF
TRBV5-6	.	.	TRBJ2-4	TGTGCCAGCAGCTTGGGGCAAAACATTCAGTACTTC	CASSLGQNIQYF
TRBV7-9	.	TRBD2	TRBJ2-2	TGTGCCAGCAGCTTAGGTTCGACTAGCGGGAACACCGGGGAGCTGTTTTTT	CASSLGSTSGNTGELFF
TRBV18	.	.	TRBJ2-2	TGTGCCAGCTCAGAACTAGCAGCGAACACCGGGGAGCTGTTTTTT	CASSELAANTGELFF
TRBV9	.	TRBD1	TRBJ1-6	TGTGCCAGCAGCGACCAGAGACAGGGCCATAATTCACCCCTCCACTTT	CASSDQRQGHNSPLHF
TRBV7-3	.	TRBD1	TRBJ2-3	TGTGCCAGCAGCTTAGAAAACAGGGGGCTCACAGATACGCAGTATTTT	CASSLENRGLTDTQYF
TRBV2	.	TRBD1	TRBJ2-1	TGTGCCAGCAGCATGACAGGGTTGGAATACAATGAGCAGTTCTTC	CASSMTGLEYNEQFF
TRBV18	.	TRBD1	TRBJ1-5	TGTGCCAGCTCGCCCCAGGAGGGGGCTCAACGCAATCAGCCCCAGCATTTT	CASSPQEGAQRNQPQHF
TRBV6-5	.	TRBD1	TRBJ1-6	TGTGCCAGCACCTCCCTATGGACAGGGACATCACCCCTCCACTTT	CASTSLWTGTSPLHF
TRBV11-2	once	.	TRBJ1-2	TGTGCCAGCAGCAGAGGAGATGACTTCGCCTTC	CASSRGDDFAF